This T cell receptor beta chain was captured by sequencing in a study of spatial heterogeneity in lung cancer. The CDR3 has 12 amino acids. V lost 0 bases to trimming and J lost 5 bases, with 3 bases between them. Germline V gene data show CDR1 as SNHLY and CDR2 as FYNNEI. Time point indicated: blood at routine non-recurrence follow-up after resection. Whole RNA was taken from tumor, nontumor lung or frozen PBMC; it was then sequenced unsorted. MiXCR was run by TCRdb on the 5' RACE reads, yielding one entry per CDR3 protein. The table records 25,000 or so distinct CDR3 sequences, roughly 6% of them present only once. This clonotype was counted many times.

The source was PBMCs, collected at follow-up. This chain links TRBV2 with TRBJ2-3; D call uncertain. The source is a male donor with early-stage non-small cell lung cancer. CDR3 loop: CASSEARDTQYF. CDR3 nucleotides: TGTGCCAGCAGTGAAGCACGAGATACGCAGTATTTT. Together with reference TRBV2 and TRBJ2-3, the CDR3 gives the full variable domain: EPEVTQTPSHQVTQMGQEVILRCVPISNHLYFYWYRQILGQKVEFLVSFYNNEISEKSEIFDDQFSVERPDGSNFTLKIRSTKLEDSAMYFCASSEARDTQYFGPGTRLTVL.